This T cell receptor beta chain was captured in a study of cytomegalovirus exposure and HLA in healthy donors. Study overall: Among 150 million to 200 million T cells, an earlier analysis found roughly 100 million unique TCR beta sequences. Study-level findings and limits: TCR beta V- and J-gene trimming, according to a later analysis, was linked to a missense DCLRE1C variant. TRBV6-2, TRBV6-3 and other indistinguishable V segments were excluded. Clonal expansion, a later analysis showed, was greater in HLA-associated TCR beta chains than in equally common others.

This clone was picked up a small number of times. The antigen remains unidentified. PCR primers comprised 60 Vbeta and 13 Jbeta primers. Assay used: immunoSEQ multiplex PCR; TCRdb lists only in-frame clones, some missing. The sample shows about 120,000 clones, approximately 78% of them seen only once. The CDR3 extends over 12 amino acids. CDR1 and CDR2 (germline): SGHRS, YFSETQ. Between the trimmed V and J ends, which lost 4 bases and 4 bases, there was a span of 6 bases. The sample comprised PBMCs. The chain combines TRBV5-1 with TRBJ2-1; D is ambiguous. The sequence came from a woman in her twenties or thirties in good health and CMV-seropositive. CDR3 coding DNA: TGCGCCAGCAGCCCGGGTTACAATGAGCAGTTCTTC. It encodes CASSPGYNEQFF.